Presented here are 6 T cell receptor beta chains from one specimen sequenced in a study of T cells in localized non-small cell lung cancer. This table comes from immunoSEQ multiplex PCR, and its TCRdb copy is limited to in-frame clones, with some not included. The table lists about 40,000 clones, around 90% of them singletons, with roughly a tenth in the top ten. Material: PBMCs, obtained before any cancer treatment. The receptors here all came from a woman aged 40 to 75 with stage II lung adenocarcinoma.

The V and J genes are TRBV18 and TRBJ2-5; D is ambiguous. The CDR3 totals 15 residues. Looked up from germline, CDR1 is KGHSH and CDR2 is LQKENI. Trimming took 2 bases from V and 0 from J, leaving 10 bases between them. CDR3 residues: CASSPGQRNQETQYF. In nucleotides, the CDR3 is TGTGCCAGCTCACCAGGGCAACGGAACCAAGAGACCCAGTACTTC.

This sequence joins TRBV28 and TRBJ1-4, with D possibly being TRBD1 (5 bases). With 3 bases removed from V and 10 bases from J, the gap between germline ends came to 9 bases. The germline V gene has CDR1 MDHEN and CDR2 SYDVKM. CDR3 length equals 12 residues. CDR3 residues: CASSFRRGKLFF. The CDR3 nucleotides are TGTGCCAGCAGTTTTCGGAGGGGAAAACTGTTTTTT.

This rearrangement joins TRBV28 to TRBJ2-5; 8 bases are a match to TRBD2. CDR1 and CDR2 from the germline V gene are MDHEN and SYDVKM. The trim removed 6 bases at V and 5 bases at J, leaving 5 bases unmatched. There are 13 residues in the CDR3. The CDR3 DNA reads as TGTGCCAGCAGGGCGGGAGGAGGGGAGACCCAGTACTTC. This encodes CASRAGGGETQYF. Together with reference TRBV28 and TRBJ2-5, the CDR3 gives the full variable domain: DVKVTQSSRYLVKRTGEKVFLECVQDMDHENMFWYRQDPGLGLRLIYFSYDVKMKEKGDIPEGYSVSREKKERFSLILESASTNQTSMYLCASRAGGGETQYFGPGTRLLVL.

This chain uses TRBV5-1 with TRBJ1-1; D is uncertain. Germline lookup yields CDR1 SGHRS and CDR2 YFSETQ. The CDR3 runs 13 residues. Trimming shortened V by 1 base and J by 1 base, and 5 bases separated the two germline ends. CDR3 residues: CASSLTANTEAFF. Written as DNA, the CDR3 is TGCGCCAGCAGCTTGACGGCGAACACTGAAGCTTTCTTT. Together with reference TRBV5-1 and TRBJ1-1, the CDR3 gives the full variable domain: KAGVTQTPRYLIKTRGQQVTLSCSPISGHRSVSWYQQTPGQGLQFLFEYFSETQRNKGNFPGRFSGRQFSNSRSEMNVSTLELGDSALYLCASSLTANTEAFFGQGTRLTVV.

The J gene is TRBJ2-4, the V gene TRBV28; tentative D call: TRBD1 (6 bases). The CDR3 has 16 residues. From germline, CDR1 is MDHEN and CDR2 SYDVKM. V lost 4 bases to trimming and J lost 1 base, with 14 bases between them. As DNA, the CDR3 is TGTGCCAGCAGTTGGGGGCCTCAGGGTGCCAAAAACATTCAGTACTTC. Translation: CASSWGPQGAKNIQYF.

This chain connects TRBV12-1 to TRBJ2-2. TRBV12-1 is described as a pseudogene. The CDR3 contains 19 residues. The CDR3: CASSFPGYGWGPNTGELFF. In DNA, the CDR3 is TGTGCCAGCAGCTTCCCGGGGTACGGTTGGGGACCCAACACCGGGGAGCTGTTTTTT.